A single TCR beta chain is shown here with its context. The target antigen is unknown. The germline V gene has CDR1 MDHEN and CDR2 SYDVKM. The CDR3 runs 13 residues. This entry comes from a study of T cells expressing NK-cell markers. Background on the study: Repertoire data for TCR beta were derived from sorted T cells (CD3+CD56+NKG2C+, CD3+CD56+NKG2C- and CD3+CD56-NKG2C+).

Template switching by 5'RACE with UMIs generated the TCR beta cDNA. TCRdb reprocessed the 5' RACE reads; each CDR3 protein has one entry and no DNA is given. This repertoire includes about 540,000 distinct CDR3 sequences. Findings and limits, study-wide: A few donors showed these clonotypes also leading the CD3+CD56-NKG2C+ fraction. Dominant NKG2C+ clonotypes in five to seven donors made up roughly 1.0-7.0% of CD8+ T cells.

The sample was blood T cells: a sorted CD56 or NKG2C T cell subset, CD4+ or CD8+ T cells, or bulk PBMC T cells (not recorded which). V gene TRBV28 combines with J gene TRBJ2-3; TCRdb's D call, TRBD2, is unchecked because there is no DNA. The TCR comes from a young man in good health. The CDR3 spells CASAEGQVDTQYF. Supplemented by reference TRBV28 and TRBJ2-3, the full variable domain reads DVKVTQSSRYLVKRTGEKVFLECVQDMDHENMFWYRQDPGLGLRLIYFSYDVKMKEKGDIPEGYSVSREKKERFSLILESASTNQTSMYLCASAEGQVDTQYFGPGTRLTVL.